This passage covers 17 T cell receptor beta chains from one sample sequenced in a study of neurological immune-mediated disorders. TCRdb reanalysed the 5' RACE reads using MiXCR and keeps one entry per CDR3 protein. Counted here are about 66,000 distinct CDR3 sequences, 3.4% occurring once; the ten biggest clones make up roughly 3.7%. Input material: PBMCs. The receptors shown here come from a man aged 40-50 years with multiple sclerosis.

This clonotype was seen only a few times. This sequence may be a read error, since a much larger clone differs from it by one base. V is TRBV5-8 and J is TRBJ1-6, with TRBD1 as a possible D gene (6 bases). The CDR3 runs 15 residues. The germline gives CDR1 SGHTS, CDR2 YDEGEE. The CDR3 is CASSSNRVGPSHLHF. The CDR3 nucleotides are TGTGCCAGCAGCTCAAACAGGGTGGGTCCTTCACACCTCCACTTT.

Worth noting for this clonotype: Being one base from a much bigger clone, this may be a read error. J is TRBJ2-7 and V is TRBV3-1; 8 bases line up with TRBD2. CDR1 and CDR2 from the germline V gene are LGHDT and YNNKEL (reference sequence). This CDR3 is built from 13 residues. In DNA, the CDR3 is TGTGCCAGCAGCTCCTCGGCGGGGGGCGAGCATTACTTC. Its protein is CASSSSAGGEHYF.

This clonotype was detected ten times or more. The chain uses TRBV7-9 and TRBJ2-6, with D uncertain. V was pared by 3 bases and J by 7 bases, with 7 bases between. The CDR3 covers 13 residues. Germline CDR1 SEHNR, CDR2 FQNEAQ (reference sequence). The CDR3 reads CASSFNRANVLTF. The CDR3 DNA is TGTGCCAGCAGCTTCAACCGAGCCAACGTCCTGACTTTC. Supplemented by reference TRBV7-9 and TRBJ2-6, the full variable domain reads DTGVSQNPRHKITKRGQNVTFRCDPISEHNRLYWYRQTLGQGPEFLTYFQNEAQLEKSRLLSDRFSAERPKGSFSTLEIQRTEQGDSAMYLCASSFNRANVLTFGAGSRLTVL.

There are many counts of this clonotype. The V and J genes are TRBV10-2 and TRBJ2-1, with 11 bases matching TRBD2. Germline V lookup: CDR1 WSHSY, CDR2 SAAADI. The V gene end was trimmed by 6 bases and the J gene end by 4 bases; junction bases not matched to a gene: 5. The length of the CDR3 is 15 residues. CDR3 in DNA: TGCGCCAGCAGAAGCTCTAGCGGGGGGTACAATGAGCAGTTCTTC. Protein product: CASRSSSGGYNEQFF.

This clonotype was found many times. The chain carries TRBV7-9 and TRBJ1-3; weak D call: TRBD1 (5 bases). The ends were cut back, 6 bases at V and 6 bases at J, with 18 bases in the middle. CDR1 SEHNR and CDR2 FQNEAQ come from the germline V gene (reference sequence). This CDR3 contains 15 residues. CDR3 sequence reads: CASSYDKRGANTIYF. As DNA, the CDR3 is TGTGCCAGCAGTTACGACAAGCGGGGCGCAAACACCATATATTTT.

Many counts were recorded for this clonotype. The chain uses TRBV12-3 or TRBV12-4 and TRBJ2-3, with 8 nucleotides matching TRBD2. V was pared by 4 bases and J by 2 bases, with 5 bases of the junction left unmatched. The CDR3 runs 15 residues. The CDR3 bases are TGTGCCAGCAGTTCCGTAGCGGGGTACACAGATACGCAGTATTTT. Protein sequence: CASSSVAGYTDTQYF.

This clonotype was seen repeatedly, ten times or more. This rearrangement joins TRBV25-1 to TRBJ2-2; unclear D gene. The CDR3 length is 15 residues. V was shortened by 3 bases and J by 6 bases, with 14 bases between the two germline ends. CDR1 and CDR2 (germline): MGHDK, SYGVNS. CDR3 coding DNA: TGTGCCAGCAGTGACCCGACGGAAGGGTCCGGGGAGCTGTTTTTT. Translation gives CASSDPTEGSGELFF.

This clonotype was found many times. The chain has TRBV18 and TRBJ2-7; tentative D call: TRBD1 (6 bases). Trimming removed 4 bases from V and 0 bases from J, with 13 bases in between. The CDR3 totals 15 residues. From germline, CDR1 is KGHSH and CDR2 LQKENI. For the CDR3, the DNA is TGTGCCAGCTCACGGACAGTTGCAACCTCCTACGAGCAGTACTTC. It translates to CASSRTVATSYEQYF.

This clonotype has at least ten counts. One junction end does not reproduce the germline sequence, and a read error may be involved. This CDR3 reads CASSLGGLAGQGTQYF. CDR3 bases: TGTGCCAGCAGCTTAGGGGGGTTAGCGGGGCAAGGGACCCAGTACTTC. The chain combines TRBV7-2 with TRBJ2-5, with TRBD2 matching over 8 bases. This CDR3 has 16 residues. Per the germline V gene, CDR1 is SGHTA and CDR2 is FQGNSA.

This clonotype was observed at least ten times. The chain is built from TRBV10-3 and TRBJ2-1; D is undetermined. From germline, CDR1 is ENHRY and CDR2 SYGVKD. The CDR3 has 13 amino acids. V was trimmed by 5 bases and J by 0 bases, leaving 5 bases between them. DNA of the CDR3: TGTGCCATCAGTCAACCCTCCTACAATGAGCAGTTCTTC. This encodes CAISQPSYNEQFF.

The table lists this clonotype with many counts. This chain links TRBV30 with TRBJ1-3, with D tentatively TRBD1 (5 bases). CDR1 is GTSNPN and CDR2 is SVGIG in the germline V gene (reference sequence). The CDR3 has 14 amino acids. Trimming removed 0 bases from V and 2 bases from J, with 8 bases in between. The CDR3 DNA follows: TGTGCCTGGAGTGTACAAGGGGCTGGAAACACCATATATTTT. Translation gives CAWSVQGAGNTIYF.

This clonotype was found many times. The J gene is TRBJ2-3, the V gene TRBV29-1, with D unresolved. The ends were cut back, 3 bases at V and 5 bases at J, with 15 bases in the middle. The CDR3 contains 14 residues. Germline assignment: CDR1 SQVTM and CDR2 ANQGSEA. The CDR3 spells CSVEASFGGDTQYF. The DNA for the CDR3 is TGCAGCGTTGAGGCTTCATTCGGTGGAGATACGCAGTATTTT.

This clonotype was detected many times. The chain links TRBV5-1 to TRBJ2-3, with TRBD1 matching over 10 bases. Germline loops: CDR1 SGHRS, CDR2 YFSETQ. The CDR3 sequence is 17 residues long. With V trimmed by 0 bases and J by 2 bases, 6 bases remained unmatched. CDR3 in DNA: TGCGCCAGCAGCTTGGAATGGACAGGGGGACCCACAGATACGCAGTATTTT. Translated, it gives CASSLEWTGGPTDTQYF.

This clonotype was recorded at least ten times. This chain uses TRBV10-3 with TRBJ2-1; D might be TRBD1 (5 bases). Trimming took 2 bases from V and 7 from J, leaving 12 bases between them. This CDR3 is 14 amino acids long. Germline lookup yields CDR1 ENHRY and CDR2 SYGVKD. DNA for the CDR3: TGTGCCATCAGTGAGACCCCAGGGCTTAATGAGCAGTTCTTC. The encoded protein is CAISETPGLNEQFF.

This clonotype was picked up many times. This chain uses TRBV5-1 with TRBJ2-1, with 7 bases that match TRBD2. The J segment lost 8 bases and the V segment lost 2 bases, leaving 10 bases of the junction unmatched. Germline values: CDR1 SGHRS, CDR2 YFSETQ. The CDR3 contains 15 residues. CDR3 residues: CASSFASPAGDEQFF. The CDR3 bases are TGCGCCAGCAGCTTTGCCAGTCCGGCGGGGGATGAGCAGTTCTTC.

There are a few counts of this clonotype. This chain uses TRBV12-3 or TRBV12-4 with TRBJ1-2; D might be TRBD1 (5 bases). V dropped 7 bases and J dropped 3 bases, with 18 bases sitting between them. CDR3 length: 15 amino acids. For the CDR3, the DNA is TGTGCCAGCATTCCAGACCAGGGTTCTGACTATGGCTACACCTTC. It is translated as CASIPDQGSDYGYTF.

This clonotype was seen only a few times. In nucleotides, the CDR3 is TGTGCCAGCAGCTTAGAGGGTATGGAGACCCAGTACTTC. It is translated as CASSLEGMETQYF. V usage is TRBV7-6 and J usage is TRBJ2-5; D is uncertain. Germline V gene data show CDR1 as SGHVS and CDR2 as FNYEAQ. This CDR3 has 13 residues. Trimming shortened V by 1 base and J by 5 bases, and 8 bases separated the two germline ends.